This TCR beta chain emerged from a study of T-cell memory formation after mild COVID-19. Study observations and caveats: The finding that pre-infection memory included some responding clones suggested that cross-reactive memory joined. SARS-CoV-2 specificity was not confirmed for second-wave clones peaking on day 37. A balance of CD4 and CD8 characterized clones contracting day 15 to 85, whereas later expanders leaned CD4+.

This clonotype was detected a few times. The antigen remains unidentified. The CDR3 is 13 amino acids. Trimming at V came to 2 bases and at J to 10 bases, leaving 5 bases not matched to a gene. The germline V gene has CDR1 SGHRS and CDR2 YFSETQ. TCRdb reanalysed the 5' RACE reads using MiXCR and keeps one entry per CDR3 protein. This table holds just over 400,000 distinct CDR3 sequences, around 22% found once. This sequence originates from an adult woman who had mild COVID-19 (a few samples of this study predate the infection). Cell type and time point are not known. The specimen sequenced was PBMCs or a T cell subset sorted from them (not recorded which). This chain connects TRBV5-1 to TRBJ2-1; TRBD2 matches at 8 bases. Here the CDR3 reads CASSLSTSGEQFF. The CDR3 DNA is TGCGCCAGCAGCTTATCAACTAGCGGCGAGCAGTTCTTC. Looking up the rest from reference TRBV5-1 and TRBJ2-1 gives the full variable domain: KAGVTQTPRYLIKTRGQQVTLSCSPISGHRSVSWYQQTPGQGLQFLFEYFSETQRNKGNFPGRFSGRQFSNSRSEMNVSTLELGDSALYLCASSLSTSGEQFFGPGTRLTVL.